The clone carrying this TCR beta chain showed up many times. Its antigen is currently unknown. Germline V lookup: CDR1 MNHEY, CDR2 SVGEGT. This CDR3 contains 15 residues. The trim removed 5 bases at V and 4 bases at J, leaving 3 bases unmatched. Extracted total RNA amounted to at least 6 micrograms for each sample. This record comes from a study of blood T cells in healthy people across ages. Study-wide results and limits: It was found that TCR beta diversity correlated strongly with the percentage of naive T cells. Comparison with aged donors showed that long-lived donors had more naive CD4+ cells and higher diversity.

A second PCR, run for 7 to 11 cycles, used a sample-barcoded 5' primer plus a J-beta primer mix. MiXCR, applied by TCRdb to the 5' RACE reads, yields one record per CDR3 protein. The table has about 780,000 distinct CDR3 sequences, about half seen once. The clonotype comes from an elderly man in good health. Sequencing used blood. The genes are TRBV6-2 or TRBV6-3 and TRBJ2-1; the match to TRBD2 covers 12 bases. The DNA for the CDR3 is TGTGCCAGCAGTCTAGCGGGAGGGATTTACAATGAGCAGTTCTTC. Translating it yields CASSLAGGIYNEQFF.